These 32 T cell receptor beta chains came from one sample sequenced in a study of CD8 T cells in Susac syndrome. Reverse transcription used 0.5 to 1 ug RNA and random hexamers. TCRdb re-called the immunoSEQ multiplex PCR reads through MiXCR, storing one row per CDR3 protein. In the table there are a few hundred thousand distinct CDR3 sequences, roughly 85% of which are singletons. Sequencing input: CD8+ T cells from PBMCs. The source is a human donor with multiple sclerosis.

The chain links TRBV5-1 to TRBJ2-7; the match to TRBD2 covers 11 bases. Germline CDR1 and CDR2: SGHRS and YFSETQ. V lost 0 bases, J lost 4 bases, and 0 bases stayed unmatched. The CDR3 runs 14 residues. The CDR3 coding sequence is TGCGCCAGCAGCTTGGCTAGCGGGAGGTACGAGCAGTACTTC. It specifies CASSLASGRYEQYF.

This chain joins TRBV28 and TRBJ1-2, with 9 bases fitting TRBD1. The CDR3 length is 13 residues. J was trimmed by 6 bases and V by 2 bases; bases with no gene match: 1. Per germline, CDR1 MDHEN and CDR2 SYDVKM. CDR3 bases: TGTGCCAGCAGTTTACGGACAGGGGATGGCTACACCTTC. Protein product: CASSLRTGDGYTF.

The genes are TRBV20-1 and TRBJ2-7, with 8 bases lining up with TRBD1. CDR3 length: 15 residues. Germline loops: CDR1 DFQATT, CDR2 SNEGSKA (reference sequence). The V gene end was trimmed by 5 bases and the J gene end by 4 bases; junction bases not matched to a gene: 13. CDR3 nucleotides: TGCAGTGCTCCCCTCGGGCAGGGGGCCATTTACGAGCAGTACTTC. The encoded protein is CSAPLGQGAIYEQYF.

This clonotype was recorded a few times. V usage is TRBV27 and J usage is TRBJ2-1; maybe TRBD2 (5 bases). Deletions cut 3 bases from V and 6 bases from J, with 6 bases between. This CDR3 comprises 12 residues. Looked up from germline, CDR1 is MNHEY and CDR2 is SMNVEV (reference sequence). The CDR3 bases are TGTGCCAGCAGTTTTGAGGGCAATGAGCAGTTCTTC. Protein product: CASSFEGNEQFF.

This chain connects TRBV15 to TRBJ2-1; tentatively, D is TRBD2 (6 bases). The CDR3 loop spans 13 amino acids. Trimming left V 3 bases short and J 8 bases short, with 11 bases between. The V gene's germline CDR1 is LNHNV and CDR2 YYDKDF (reference sequence). CDR3 loop: CATSRRGKDEQFF. The CDR3 DNA reads TGTGCCACCAGCAGGCGGGGTAAGGATGAGCAGTTCTTC.

The chain uses TRBV6-2 or TRBV6-3 and TRBJ2-7; 10 bases match TRBD2. The germline V gene has CDR1 MNHEY and CDR2 SVGEGT. V dropped 4 bases and J dropped 0; count of bases not matched to a gene: 3. The CDR3 covers 15 residues. This CDR3 reads CASSWTSGSSYEQYF. The CDR3 nucleotides read TGTGCCAGCAGTTGGACTAGCGGAAGCTCCTACGAGCAGTACTTC.

This chain links TRBV7-9 with TRBJ2-1; either TRBD1 or TRBD2 may fit D (6 bases each). Looked up from germline, CDR1 is SEHNR and CDR2 is FQNEAQ (reference sequence). V lost 3 bases and J 2 bases, leaving 14 bases between the germline ends. The CDR3 has 16 residues. The CDR3 nucleotides are TGTGCCAGCAGCTTGTCCCGGGGGCAGCCCTACAATGAGCAGTTCTTC. Encoded protein: CASSLSRGQPYNEQFF.

This chain uses TRBV6-5 with TRBJ1-6, with a tentative D call TRBD1 (5 bases). This CDR3 has 19 residues. Between the trimmed V and J ends, which lost 5 bases and 7 bases, there was a span of 27 bases. Germline-derived CDR1 and CDR2 are MNHEY and SVGAGI. The CDR3 loop is CASSVLTLRGGLGNSPLHF. The CDR3 nucleotides are TGTGCCAGCAGTGTACTTACTCTACGGGGGGGACTTGGGAATTCACCCCTCCACTTT.

This rearrangement joins TRBV7-2 to TRBJ2-7; TRBD2 matches 10 bases. V shed 1 base, J shed 2 bases, and the junction held 5 bases outside the gene matches. Germline loops: CDR1 SGHTA, CDR2 FQGNSA. The CDR3 length is 16 residues. The CDR3 reads CASSLVASGRAYEQYF. The DNA for the CDR3 is TGTGCCAGCAGCTTAGTGGCTAGCGGGAGAGCCTACGAGCAGTACTTC.

This chain uses TRBV30 with TRBJ1-3, with D unclear. Germline CDR1 reads GTSNPN; CDR2 reads SVGIG (reference sequence). Trimming took off 3 bases at V and 9 bases at J, with 9 bases between the two ends. The CDR3 has 11 amino acids. The CDR3 DNA is TGTGCCTGGAGAGCGGGCGGCACCATATATTTT. Translated, it gives CAWRAGGTIYF.

V and J are TRBV6-5 and TRBJ2-5; D perhaps matches TRBD2 (5 bases). This CDR3 comprises 14 residues. CDR1 is MNHEY and CDR2 is SVGAGI in the germline V gene. Trimming pared 6 bases from V and 5 bases from J, leaving 16 bases between. The DNA of the CDR3 is TGTGCCAGCAGACGTTCGGGGAATAAGGAGACCCAGTACTTC. This gives the protein CASRRSGNKETQYF.

The chain couples TRBV5-1 to TRBJ2-1, with D perhaps matching TRBD2 (6 bases). This CDR3 has 12 residues. The germline V gene has CDR1 SGHRS and CDR2 YFSETQ. The CDR3 is CVSGETYNEQFF. The CDR3 coding sequence is TGCGTCTCGGGGGAGACCTACAATGAGCAGTTCTTC.

The chain recombines TRBV27 with TRBJ2-7; tentative D call: TRBD1 (6 bases). V dropped 9 bases and J dropped 6 bases, with 15 bases sitting between them. In germline, CDR1 is MNHEY, CDR2 SMNVEV (reference sequence). The CDR3 loop spans 12 amino acids. Written as DNA, the CDR3 is TGTGCCAGTGTCGACAGGTTGCGCGAGCAGTACTTC. Residues: CASVDRLREQYF.

The DNA of the CDR3 is TGTGCCAGCAGGCAGGGGCCGAACACTGAAGCTTTCTTT. It translates to CASRQGPNTEAFF. The V and J genes are TRBV6-5 and TRBJ1-1; possible D gene TRBD1, 6 bases. Trimming took off 6 bases at V and 1 base at J, with 9 bases between the two ends. The length of the CDR3 is 13 residues. Germline loops: CDR1 MNHEY, CDR2 SVGAGI.

The V and J genes are TRBV27 and TRBJ1-6; D is unclear. Between the trimmed V and J ends, which lost 3 bases and 9 bases, there was a span of 12 bases. This CDR3 contains 14 residues. CDR1 is MNHEY, CDR2 SMNVEV, per germline (reference sequence). The CDR3 nucleotides read TGTGCCAGCAGTTTGGGAGGTATTACTTCACCCCTCCACTTT. This gives the protein CASSLGGITSPLHF.

This clonotype was seen a single time. At one end, the junction sequence differs from germline, possibly due to a read error. The DNA for the CDR3 is TGTGCCAGCATTTTAGGTCAGATATACGAGCAGTACTTC. Its translation is CASILGQIYEQYF. The chain uses TRBV28 and TRBJ2-7; D unresolved. Per the germline V gene, CDR1 is MDHEN and CDR2 is SYDVKM. The CDR3 sequence is 13 residues long.

The rearrangement uses TRBV4-1 and TRBJ2-2, with 8 bases fitting TRBD2. V was pared by 0 bases and J by 6 bases, with 6 bases of the junction left unmatched. The CDR3 has 16 residues. Germline CDR1 and CDR2: MGHRA and YSYEKL. CDR3 residues: CASSQEGAGAPGELFF. CDR3 nucleotide sequence: TGCGCCAGCAGCCAAGAAGGAGCGGGAGCCCCCGGGGAGCTGTTTTTT.

The CDR3 region is CASSLWTSGLYNEQFF. CDR3 nucleotides: TGTGCCAGCAGTTTATGGACTAGCGGGTTATACAATGAGCAGTTCTTC. This chain connects TRBV27 to TRBJ2-1; TRBD2 aligns across 11 bases. The germline V gene encodes CDR1 MNHEY and CDR2 SMNVEV (reference sequence). V shed 1 base and J 4 bases; nucleotides not matched to a gene: 3. This CDR3 is built from 16 residues.

The chain combines TRBV6-5 with TRBJ2-5; D possibly corresponds to TRBD2 (6 bases). This CDR3 is built from 14 residues. Germline lookup yields CDR1 MNHEY and CDR2 SVGAGI. V was cut by 0 bases and J by 4 bases, with 9 bases left in between. This CDR3 is CASSYSEGPETQYF. The CDR3 nucleotides read TGTGCCAGCAGTTACTCGGAGGGTCCAGAGACCCAGTACTTC.

V is TRBV27 and J is TRBJ2-7, with a possible D match to TRBD1 (5 bases). V lost 1 base and J 6 bases, leaving 10 bases between the germline ends. CDR3 size: 13 residues. Germline values: CDR1 MNHEY, CDR2 SMNVEV (reference sequence). The CDR3 region is CASSLWRDSEQYF. In DNA form, the CDR3 reads TGTGCCAGCAGTTTATGGAGAGACAGCGAGCAGTACTTC.

The chain uses TRBV5-1 and TRBJ2-1; 10 bases map to TRBD2. The germline CDR1 and CDR2 sequences are SGHRS and YFSETQ. The J segment lost 5 bases and the V segment lost 5 bases, leaving 4 bases of the junction unmatched. The CDR3 loop spans 14 amino acids. The CDR3 is CASRGLARDNEQFF. DNA of the CDR3: TGCGCCAGCAGGGGACTAGCGCGAGACAATGAGCAGTTCTTC.

The chain joins TRBV20-1 to TRBJ1-2; 8 nucleotides agree with TRBD1. V was clipped by 5 bases and J by 2 bases; unmatched bases: 7. CDR3 length: 14 amino acids. Looked up from germline, CDR1 is DFQATT and CDR2 is SNEGSKA (reference sequence). The chain's CDR3 is CSAPLRQGNYGYTF. The CDR3 nucleotides read TGCAGTGCTCCCCTTCGACAGGGGAACTATGGCTACACCTTC.

This chain joins TRBV6-2 or TRBV6-3 and TRBJ2-7, with a weak D call TRBD2 (5 bases). The CDR3 has 14 residues. Trimming cost V 5 bases and J 2 bases, with 13 bases left between them. Germline CDR1 is MNHEY and CDR2 is SVGEGT. This chain's CDR3 is CASSPGILPYEQYF. The DNA of the CDR3 is TGTGCCAGCAGTCCCGGGATCCTACCCTACGAGCAGTACTTC.

CDR3 coding DNA: TGTGCCTGGAGCATGGGACGCAATGAGCAGTTCTTC. Protein product: CAWSMGRNEQFF. The chain carries TRBV30 and TRBJ2-1; tentatively, D is TRBD1 or TRBD2 (5 bases each). Germline V gene data show CDR1 as GTSNPN and CDR2 as SVGIG (reference sequence). Trimming shortened V by 3 bases and J by 6 bases, and 9 bases separated the two germline ends. CDR3 length equals 12 residues. The entire variable domain, with the rest obtained from reference TRBV30 and TRBJ2-1, is as follows: SQTIHQWPATLVQPVGSPLSLECTVEGTSNPNLYWYRQAAGRGLQLLFYSVGIGQISSEVPQNLSASRPQDRQFILSSKKLLLSDSGFYLCAWSMGRNEQFFGPGTRLTVL.

Only one count was recorded for this clonotype. The chain couples TRBV10-1 to TRBJ2-3; D may be TRBD1 (5 bases). Between the trimmed V and J ends, which lost 3 bases and 1 base, there was a span of 14 bases. Germline V gene data show CDR1 as WNHNN and CDR2 as SYGVQD (reference sequence). CDR3 length: 16 residues. CDR3 amino acids: CASSDPAGRGTDTQYF. CDR3 nucleotide sequence: TGCGCCAGCAGTGATCCTGCCGGCAGGGGCACAGATACGCAGTATTTT.

The chain has TRBV29-1 and TRBJ2-1, with D perhaps matching TRBD1 or TRBD2 (5 bases each). Germline-derived CDR1 and CDR2 are SQVTM and ANQGSEA. The CDR3 is made up of 16 amino acids. Trimming left V 3 bases short and J 4 bases short, with 19 bases between. CDR3 sequence: CSVEGWDQGQYNEQFF. DNA of the CDR3: TGCAGCGTTGAGGGTTGGGACCAGGGCCAGTACAATGAGCAGTTCTTC.

The gene calls are TRBV21-1 and TRBJ1-2; TRBD1 is the table's D call and was not checked against the DNA. TRBV21-1 is a pseudogene locus. The CDR3 has 14 amino acids. CDR3 in amino acids: CASGWTGLNYGYTF. The CDR3 DNA sequence: TGTGCCAGCGGATGGACAGGCTTAAACTATGGCTACACCTTC.

The chain uses TRBV7-9 and TRBJ2-7, with no clear D. Trimming took off 3 bases at V and 0 bases at J, with 6 bases between the two ends. Germline CDR1 SEHNR, CDR2 FQNEAQ (reference sequence). The CDR3 is 13 amino acids. The CDR3 sequence: CASSFTTSYEQYF. CDR3 bases: TGTGCCAGCAGCTTTACCACCTCCTACGAGCAGTACTTC.

This clonotype was seen just once. The J gene is TRBJ2-2, the V gene TRBV27; the D is unclear. CDR1 and CDR2 from the germline V gene are MNHEY and SMNVEV (reference sequence). This CDR3 is built from 13 residues. V was clipped by 10 bases and J by 5 bases, with 14 bases between them. Here the CDR3 DNA reads TGTGCCACACTCGTGACGTATACCGGGGAGCTGTTTTTT. This translates into CATLVTYTGELFF.

The chain joins TRBV27 to TRBJ2-7, with 11 bases fitting TRBD2. After removal of 6 bases from V and 7 bases from J, the junction contained 11 bases not matched to a gene. The germline gives CDR1 MNHEY, CDR2 SMNVEV (reference sequence). The CDR3 totals 15 residues. The CDR3 loop is CASSPLAGGKEEQYF. The CDR3 DNA follows: TGTGCCAGCAGCCCGCTAGCGGGAGGCAAGGAGGAGCAGTACTTC.

V gene TRBV29-1 combines with J gene TRBJ2-1; D is undetermined. The germline V and J ends were trimmed by 5 bases and 0 bases, with 5 bases remaining between them. The V gene's germline CDR1 is SQVTM and CDR2 ANQGSEA. The CDR3 is 12 amino acids. The CDR3 protein is CSVRSSYNEQFF. In nucleotides, the CDR3 is TGCAGCGTTAGGAGCTCCTACAATGAGCAGTTCTTC.

The chain joins TRBV27 to TRBJ1-1, with a tentative D call TRBD1 (5 bases). Per the germline V gene, CDR1 is MNHEY and CDR2 is SMNVEV (reference sequence). V dropped 8 bases and J dropped 5 bases, with 12 bases sitting between them. This CDR3 is 12 amino acids long. The CDR3 nucleotides are TGTGCCAGCCATGACAGTTTGACTGAAGCTTTCTTT. Translation: CASHDSLTEAFF.